One TCR beta chain is described in this entry. Its antigen has not been determined. One base away there is no much larger clone; base qualities are not given. Measured from the cysteine to the phenylalanine, the CDR3 is 15 residues long. Just the 45-base CDR3 DNA is kept, in frame starting at base 1. The germline V gene encodes CDR1 MGHDK and CDR2 SYGVNS. The germline ends are 15 bases apart after V is trimmed by 5 bases and J by 5 bases. Patients with a history of autoimmune disease or receiving systemic immunosuppression were excluded from the trial. Peripheral blood for TCR sequencing was collected from all dose cohorts at baseline, on cycle 4 day 1, and on cycle 7 day 1. Samples were obtained from an open-label, multicenter, first-in-human phase I dose-escalation trial of ivuxolimab. Adults with locally advanced or metastatic head and neck squamous cell, hepatocellular, melanoma or renal cell carcinoma were enrolled in the trial. Before TCR sequencing, CD4+ and CD8+ T cells were separately sorted from peripheral blood.

To sequence the TCRbeta CDR3 region, genomic DNA was isolated from the sorted cells. The immunoSEQ Assay was used for sequencing of TCRbeta CDR3 regions. TCRdb holds this immuneACCESS table with in-frame rearrangements only. Some clones are missing; in checked studies, unresolved V genes explain under half, and the rest has no known cause. The sample yields over 20,000 clones; about four fifths were counted once. The ten largest clones represent roughly 30% of the sample. The source of the sample is a study of OX40 agonist ivuxolimab in advanced cancers. In terms of the full investigation: The costimulatory receptor OX40 (CD134) was targeted by ivuxolimab, a fully human IgG2 agonistic monoclonal antibody. Intravenous ivuxolimab was administered to patients every 2 weeks at six dose levels: 0.01, 0.1, 0.3, 1.5, 3 and 10 mg/kg. Of the approximately 54 patients in dose escalation, around 19 had hepatocellular carcinoma, some 15 had melanoma, 9 had renal cell carcinoma and 9 had head and neck cancer. In the dose-escalation cohort, roughly 80% of patients were male, and the mean age was approximately 55 years, with a range of 23 to 79. Prior anti-PD-1, anti-PD-L1 or anti-CTLA-4 therapy was permitted, and approximately 41% of dose-escalation patients had received checkpoint inhibitors. Partial responses occurred in three dose-escalation patients: two with cutaneous melanoma and one with hepatocellular carcinoma. The point of sequencing TCRbeta in the periphery was to test whether ivuxolimab changed TCR sequence diversity and drove clonal T-cell expansion. The paper describes the monotherapy dose-escalation part (N of about 52 patients) of the phase I trial of ivuxolimab.

Summary of the overall study and its limitations: The antigen specificity of the clonally expanded peripheral T cells was not determined. After ivuxolimab, CD8+ T cells had more expanded clones than CD4+ T cells on average. At doses of 0.1 to 3.0 mg/kg, clonal expansion of both CD4+ and CD8+ T cells in blood was seen between baseline and week 6. Low levels of normalized T-cell clonal expansion were also shown by some nonresponding patients. In partial responders in the 0.1-3.0 mg/kg groups, normalized peripheral clonal expansion was found to be among the lowest, especially among CD8+ T cells.

This TCR derives from an adult with an advanced solid tumor such as melanoma, head and neck, liver or kidney cancer. Here the sequenced sample was CD4+ or CD8+ T cells sorted from blood, taken in a trial of the OX40 agonist ivuxolimab. The chain uses TRBV25-1 and TRBJ1-4; the D segment could be TRBD1, given 5 matching bases. The DNA reads TGTGCCAGCAGTAGACGCAGGGAGGGGAATGAAAAACTGTTTTTT. Its amino acids are CASSRRREGNEKLFF.